Listed below are T cell receptor beta chains from one sample, sequenced in a study of blood T cell repertoires in COVID-19. Data came from immunoSEQ multiplex PCR; TCRdb stores just in-frame clones and leaves some out. Found here are under 250,000 clones, 89% of them singletons; the top ten hold around 4.2%. What was sequenced was PBMCs or T cells enriched from blood (not recorded which). These receptors all come from a woman aged 30 to 39 with acute COVID-19. Both conserved end residues are part of each CDR3. Each record gives: clone size, D gene, J gene, V gene, CDR3 protein, CDR3 DNA. D genes are given only for firm matches. Clone size is not always given. Where it is, it says once, few, many or a class for expanded clones.

>.|.|TRBJ2-2|TRBV29-1
CSVLYGTTNTGELFF
TGCAGCGTCTTGTACGGGACAACGAACACCGGGGAGCTGTTTTTT
>.|.|TRBJ1-1|TRBV27
CASNPYRAFNTEAFF
TGTGCCAGCAACCCATACAGGGCTTTCAACACTGAAGCTTTCTTT
>.|.|TRBJ1-6|TRBV7-8
CASSLEQTYNSPLHF
TGTGCCAGCAGCTTAGAACAGACCTATAATTCACCCCTCCACTTT
>.|TRBD1|TRBJ1-2|TRBV2
CASSGRPGQDNYGYTF
TGTGCCAGCAGTGGGCGACCGGGACAGGATAACTATGGCTACACCTTC
>.|.|TRBJ1-1|TRBV3-1/TRBV3-2
CASSQRSGKNTEAFF
TGTGCCAGCAGCCAGCGATCGGGAAAAAACACTGAAGCTTTCTTT
>few|.|TRBJ2-2|TRBV5-4
CASSQWRNTGELFF
TGTGCCAGCAGCCAATGGAGAAACACCGGGGAGCTGTTTTTT
>.|.|TRBJ1-1|TRBV5-4
CASSPLKGDTEAFF
TGTGCCAGCAGCCCCCTGAAGGGGGACACTGAAGCTTTCTTT
>.|.|TRBJ2-2|TRBV3-1/TRBV3-2
CASSQTITNTGELFF
TGTGCCAGCAGCCAGACAATTACGAACACCGGGGAGCTGTTTTTT
>.|.|TRBJ1-3|TRBV6-2/TRBV6-3
CASSYDLYGNTIYF
TGTGCCAGCAGTTACGATCTATATGGAAACACCATATATTTT
>.|.|TRBJ2-2|TRBV2
CASRTGTTNTGELFF
TGTGCCAGCAGAACAGGGACTACGAACACCGGGGAGCTGTTTTTT
>.|.|TRBJ1-1|TRBV6-1
CASSESSREVNTEAFF
TGTGCCAGCAGTGAAAGTTCCAGGGAGGTGAACACTGAAGCTTTCTTT
>few|TRBD1|TRBJ2-1|TRBV7-9
CASSSRTGEFSSYNEQFF
TGTGCCAGCAGCTCGCGGACAGGGGAGTTTAGCTCCTACAATGAGCAGTTCTTC
>.|.|TRBJ2-1|TRBV5-4
CASSPGRLAYNEQFF
TGTGCCAGCAGCCCCGGTCGTCTAGCTTACAATGAGCAGTTCTTC
>.|TRBD2|TRBJ2-2|TRBV19
CASTPAGGPTGELFF
TGTGCCAGTACCCCAGCGGGGGGTCCCACCGGGGAGCTGTTTTTT
>.|TRBD1|TRBJ1-5|TRBV7-8
CASSLEGTDNQPQHF
TGTGCCAGCAGCTTAGAGGGGACAGACAATCAGCCCCAGCATTTT
>once|TRBD2|TRBJ2-2|TRBV5-1
CASSFSGGDTGELFF
TGCGCCAGCAGCTTCAGTGGGGGGGACACCGGGGAGCTGTTTTTT
>.|TRBD1|TRBJ1-5|TRBV7-9
CAIGGQGRQPQHF
TGTGCCATCGGGGGACAGGGGCGTCAGCCCCAGCATTTT
>once|.|TRBJ2-2|TRBV5-1
CASSEGITGELFF
TGCGCCAGCAGCGAGGGCATCACCGGGGAGCTGTTTTTT
>once|.|TRBJ2-2|TRBV29-1
CSVEGLANTGELFF
TGCAGCGTTGAAGGACTGGCGAACACCGGGGAGCTGTTTTTT
>.|.|TRBJ2-3|TRBV7-2
CASSLGLSTDTQYF
TGTGCCAGCAGCTTAGGACTATCCACAGATACGCAGTATTTT
>.|TRBD1|TRBJ1-6|TRBV28
CASSTRDSSYNSPLHF
TGTGCCAGCAGTACCCGGGACAGCTCCTATAATTCACCCCTCCACTTT
>.|.|TRBJ1-1|TRBV14
CASSQEGIRRQSTEAFF
TGTGCCAGCAGCCAAGAGGGTATCAGGCGCCAATCCACTGAAGCTTTCTTT
>.|TRBD1|TRBJ1-2|TRBV5-4
CASSNQGAGGYTF
TGTGCCAGCAGTAACCAGGGGGCGGGTGGCTACACCTTC
>.|.|TRBJ2-3|TRBV5-6
CASEDGTDTQYF
TGTGCCAGCGAGGATGGCACAGATACGCAGTATTTT
>once|.|TRBJ2-7|TRBV27
CASSPSGGTRFGEQYF
TGTGCCAGCAGCCCCTCCGGGGGAACTCGGTTTGGGGAGCAGTACTTC
>once|.|TRBJ2-1|TRBV5-1
CASSLLGPVVDDEQFF
TGCGCCAGCAGCTTGTTGGGGCCCGTAGTGGACGATGAGCAGTTCTTC
>.|.|TRBJ1-5|TRBV30
CAWTAGGNQPQHF
TGTGCCTGGACCGCCGGGGGGAATCAGCCCCAGCATTTT
>once|.|TRBJ2-7|TRBV9
CASSPSRGARHEQYF
TGTGCCAGCAGCCCCTCCAGGGGGGCGCGCCACGAGCAGTACTTC
>.|.|TRBJ2-7|TRBV19
CASSIYAGSSYEQYF
TGTGCCAGTAGTATTTACGCGGGGAGCTCCTACGAGCAGTACTTC
>.|.|TRBJ1-2|TRBV19
CASSRDTLYGYTF
TGTGCCAGTAGCCGGGACACCCTCTATGGCTACACCTTC
>.|.|TRBJ1-2|TRBV7-9
CASSLGSSGYTF
TGTGCCAGCAGCTTAGGTTCGTCGGGCTACACCTTC
>.|TRBD1|TRBJ1-5|TRBV29-1
CSVGDRGQPQHF
TGCAGCGTCGGAGACAGGGGTCAGCCCCAGCATTTT
>.|.|TRBJ2-1|TRBV7-9
CASSYDEGWFNEQFF
TGTGCCAGCAGCTACGACGAGGGATGGTTCAATGAGCAGTTCTTC
>.|TRBD1|TRBJ2-3|TRBV4-2
CASSQAQGEADTQYF
TGTGCCAGCAGCCAGGCACAGGGGGAGGCAGATACGCAGTATTTT
>.|TRBD1|TRBJ1-2|TRBV5-6
CASSHLDRDYGYTF
TGTGCCAGCAGCCACCTTGACAGGGACTATGGCTACACCTTC
>.|.|TRBJ1-4|TRBV19
CASSISYLEKLFF
TGTGCCAGTAGTATTTCGTATCTAGAAAAACTGTTTTTT
>.|.|TRBJ2-7|TRBV28
CASSFVRGSTYEQYF
TGTGCCAGCAGTTTTGTTCGGGGGTCGACCTACGAGCAGTACTTC
>.|.|TRBJ1-2|TRBV10-1
CASSEYRDSNYGYTF
TGCGCCAGCAGCGAATACAGGGATTCTAACTATGGCTACACCTTC
>.|TRBD1|TRBJ2-7|TRBV7-3
CASSLSPTGPYEQYF
TGTGCCAGCAGCTTAAGTCCGACAGGGCCCTACGAGCAGTACTTC
>.|TRBD1|TRBJ2-1|TRBV6-4
CASSDSGQPGHEQFF
TGTGCCAGCAGTGACTCGGGACAGCCGGGGCATGAGCAGTTCTTC
>.|TRBD2|TRBJ2-5|TRBV9
CASSVGGGGETQYF
TGTGCCAGCAGCGTAGGCGGGGGTGGAGAGACCCAGTACTTC
>.|TRBD2|TRBJ2-3|TRBV5-4
CASSLRGGADTQYF
TGTGCCAGCAGCTTGCGGGGGGGCGCAGATACGCAGTATTTT
>.|.|TRBJ2-1|TRBV28
CASSTRSYKPNNEQFF
TGTGCCAGCTCCACCAGGTCTTACAAGCCAAACAATGAGCAGTTCTTC
>.|TRBD1|TRBJ1-2|TRBV19
CASTPDRGTLNYGYTF
TGTGCCAGTACCCCGGACAGGGGAACACTTAACTATGGCTACACCTTC
>.|TRBD2|TRBJ2-7|TRBV19
CASSTGGTSGSYEQYF
TGTGCCAGTAGTACGGGTGGGACTAGCGGATCCTACGAGCAGTACTTC
>once|.|TRBJ1-5|TRBV30
CAWSVAGFNQPQHF
TGTGCCTGGAGTGTAGCGGGCTTTAATCAGCCCCAGCATTTT
>few|.|TRBJ1-3|TRBV20-1
CSASPGSYGNTIYF
TGCAGTGCTAGTCCCGGGTCATATGGAAACACCATATATTTT
>.|.|TRBJ1-2|TRBV7-9
CASSPHSDSNYGYTF
TGTGCCAGCAGCCCCCATTCGGACAGTAACTATGGCTACACCTTC
>.|.|TRBJ1-2|TRBV4-1
CASSQAVGNYGYTF
TGCGCCAGCAGCCAAGCGGTCGGGAATTATGGCTACACCTTC
>once|TRBD1|TRBJ1-2|TRBV6-2/TRBV6-3
CASSYSDRAGNGYTF
TGTGCCAGCAGTTACTCAGACAGGGCGGGGAATGGCTACACCTTC
>.|TRBD1|TRBJ1-2|TRBV12-3/TRBV12-4
CASRGGTGEVYTF
TGTGCCAGCAGGGGGGGGACAGGGGAAGTCTACACCTTC
>.|.|TRBJ1-2|TRBV7-9
CASSLGAAGVEGYTF
TGTGCCAGCAGCTTAGGGGCAGCGGGAGTAGAAGGCTACACCTTC
>.|.|TRBJ1-2|TRBV28
CGTGVAYGYTF
TGTGGGACCGGGGTGGCTTATGGCTACACCTTC
>.|TRBD1|TRBJ2-5|TRBV2
CASSDRTGGIQETQYF
TGTGCCAGCAGTGACCGGACAGGGGGTATCCAAGAGACCCAGTACTTC
>once|TRBD1|TRBJ2-7|TRBV28
CASSVSGTGTYEQYF
TGTGCCAGCAGCGTTTCCGGGACAGGAACCTACGAGCAGTACTTC
>once|.|TRBJ1-1|TRBV3-1/TRBV3-2
CASSQGGGLAAFF
TGTGCCAGCAGCCAAGGTGGGGGCCTAGCAGCTTTCTTT
>once|TRBD2|TRBJ2-5|TRBV7-9
CASSLTRLAGGRIQETQYF
TGTGCCAGCAGCTTAACCCGACTAGCGGGGGGGCGGATCCAAGAGACCCAGTACTTC
>.|TRBD1|TRBJ2-7|TRBV12-5
CAGGTGGLEQYF
TGTGCTGGGGGGACAGGGGGACTCGAGCAGTACTTC
>.|.|TRBJ2-5|TRBV5-4
CASAGGTLQETQYF
TGTGCCAGCGCCGGGGGGACACTGCAAGAGACCCAGTACTTC
>.|.|TRBJ1-1|TRBV6-5
CASSYVEGSNTEAFF
TGTGCCAGCAGTTACGTTGAGGGATCGAACACTGAAGCTTTCTTT